Below, 10 T cell receptor beta chains from the same sample are listed, as sequenced in a study of T cells in localized non-small cell lung cancer. Only in-frame clones appear in the TCRdb table, and some are missing; sequencing was by immunoSEQ multiplex PCR. Counted here are some 53,000 clones, 86% occurring once; the ten biggest clones make up roughly 18%. Source: peripheral blood, taken before any cancer treatment. The receptors were gathered from a male donor at least 60 years old with stage III squamous cell lung carcinoma.

The gene calls are TRBV6-5 and TRBJ1-2, with 8 bases matching TRBD1. This CDR3 region has 16 residues. CDR1 and CDR2 from the germline V gene are MNHEY and SVGAGI. Trimming at V came to 0 bases and at J to 2 bases, leaving 5 bases not matched to a gene. The CDR3 DNA reads as TGTGCCAGCAGTTACTCTGCAGGGGGCGCCAACTATGGCTACACCTTC. Its translation is CASSYSAGGANYGYTF.

J is TRBJ2-7 and V is TRBV19; D remains unclear. V was clipped by 8 bases and J by 0 bases, with 2 bases between them. The germline V gene has CDR1 LNHDA and CDR2 SQIVND (reference sequence). The CDR3 is 10 amino acids. The CDR3 DNA reads as TGTGCCAGTGGCTCCTACGAGCAGTACTTC. As protein: CASGSYEQYF.

This chain uses TRBV30 with TRBJ2-2; unclear D gene. The V and J ends lost 0 bases and 2 bases respectively, with 7 bases between them. Germline V CDR1 and CDR2: GTSNPN, SVGIG (reference sequence). The CDR3 is 14 amino acids. The CDR3 region is CAWSVLRNTGELFF. As DNA, the CDR3 is TGTGCCTGGAGTGTACTTAGAAACACCGGGGAGCTGTTTTTT.

The CDR3 bases are TGTGCCAGCAGCCCAACGGGACTAGCGGGAGGCTACGAGCAGTACTTC. The encoded protein is CASSPTGLAGGYEQYF. The chain joins TRBV9 to TRBJ2-7; TRBD2 agrees at 15 bases. Germline loops: CDR1 SGDLS, CDR2 YYNGEE. The CDR3 consists of 16 residues. With 4 bases clipped from V and 3 bases from J, the junction kept 5 bases outside the gene matches. Complete variable domain (other parts from reference TRBV9 and TRBJ2-7): DSGVTQTPKHLITATGQRVTLRCSPRSGDLSVYWYQQSLDQGLQFLIQYYNGEERAKGNILERFSAQQFPDLHSELNLSSLELGDSALYFCASSPTGLAGGYEQYFGPGTRLTVT.

The chain carries TRBV7-8 and TRBJ2-1; D is tentatively TRBD1 or TRBD2 (6 bases each). Trimming removed 3 bases at V and 4 bases at J, with 10 bases between. The CDR3 runs to 14 residues. Germline V gene lookup returns CDR1 SGHVS and CDR2 FQNEAQ. The CDR3 reads CASSFRRGYNEQFF. The CDR3 bases are TGTGCCAGCAGCTTTCGGAGGGGGTACAATGAGCAGTTCTTC.

This sequence joins TRBV5-8 and TRBJ2-5; 10 bases line up with TRBD1. The CDR3 loop spans 15 amino acids. Germline CDR1 is SGHTS and CDR2 is YDEGEE. V was clipped by 4 bases and J by 5 bases; unmatched bases: 8. The CDR3 region has the DNA TGTGCCAGCAGCCGCGGGACAGGGGAGGCGGAGACCCAGTACTTC. Its translation: CASSRGTGEAETQYF.

The J gene is TRBJ2-1, the V gene TRBV19; 7 bases align to TRBD1. Germline V gives CDR1 LNHDA, CDR2 SQIVND (reference sequence). The CDR3 is made up of 17 amino acids. The V segment lost 4 bases and the J segment 0 bases; nucleotides outside the gene matches: 9. CDR3 coding DNA: TGTGCCAGTAGTAGACCCTCGACAGGGAGCTCCTACAATGAGCAGTTCTTC. The encoded protein is CASSRPSTGSSYNEQFF.

CDR3 sequence reads: CASSLSGEETQYF. CDR3 coding DNA: TGTGCCAGCAGCTTAAGCGGGGAAGAGACCCAGTACTTC. The genes are TRBV11-3 and TRBJ2-5, with TRBD2 matching 7 bases. V was clipped by 2 bases and J by 3 bases; unmatched bases: 0. The CDR3 is 13 amino acids. Germline V CDR1 and CDR2: SGHNT, YENEEA.

This chain joins TRBV7-3 and TRBJ2-5; 11 positions agree with TRBD2. Unmatched junction bases numbered 4, after V lost 2 bases and J lost 2 bases. This CDR3 contains 16 residues. CDR1 is SGHTA and CDR2 is FQGTGA in the germline V gene. The CDR3 region is CASSLSASGGQETQYF. The CDR3 DNA sequence: TGTGCCAGCAGCTTATCGGCTAGCGGGGGGCAAGAGACCCAGTACTTC. Full variable domain (rest looked up from reference TRBV7-3 and TRBJ2-5): GAGVSQTPSNKVTEKGKYVELRCDPISGHTALYWYRQSLGQGPEFLIYFQGTGAADDSGLPNDRFFAVRPEGSVSTLKIQRTERGDSAVYLCASSLSASGGQETQYFGPGTRLLVL.

J is TRBJ2-3 and V is TRBV9; no reliable D call. V was shortened by 4 bases and J by 2 bases, with 5 bases between the two germline ends. The length of the CDR3 is 12 residues. Germline V gene sequence: CDR1 SGDLS, CDR2 YYNGEE. CDR3 amino acids: CASSPNTDTQYF. The CDR3 nucleotides read TGTGCCAGCAGCCCAAACACAGATACGCAGTATTTT.